This T cell receptor beta chain was identified during a study of T cell responses to AZD1222 COVID-19 vaccine. For the study at large: Pooling was applied to second doses at about 4 or about 12 weeks. General study findings and limits: Baseline seropositives among AZD1222 recipients totaled only five to seven. Most donors were white British and more were female, and clonal diversity was possibly underestimated.

Sequencing used immunoSEQ multiplex PCR; TCRdb keeps in-frame clones, though not all of them. The repertoire includes more than 110,000 clones, approximately 90% of them detected once, and roughly 3.1% sits in the top ten. Points on this clone: Its cognate antigen is unknown.

Trimming cost V 5 bases and J 5 bases, with 15 bases left between them. The CDR3 sequence is 13 residues long. Looked up from germline, CDR1 is GTSNPN and CDR2 is SVGIG (reference sequence). Sequenced material: peripheral blood, taken on day 0 of AZD1222 vaccination. The rearrangement joins TRBV30 to TRBJ1-1; no clear D. The TCR was taken from an adult in good health. CDR3 sequence (DNA): TGTGCCTGGGACCGAGGCGGCGAGACTGAAGCTTTCTTT. Protein: CAWDRGGETEAFF.